Sequencing of this TCR beta chain was carried out in a study of radiotherapy plus CTLA-4 blockade in lung cancer. The protocol was immunoSEQ multiplex PCR, while the TCRdb copy is restricted to in-frame clones and leaves out a portion. The table records some 64,000 clones, around three quarters of them present only once. V was trimmed by 2 bases and J by 2 bases, leaving 10 bases between them. Germline CDR1 and CDR2: GTSNPN and SVGIG (reference sequence). There are 15 residues in the CDR3. The chain employs TRBV30 and TRBJ2-6, with D uncertain. This sequence was found in a human donor with non-small cell lung cancer who had a complete response to radiotherapy plus ipilimumab. The sample here was peripheral blood, taken from a patient treated with radiotherapy plus ipilimumab. Written as DNA, the CDR3 is TGTGCCTGGAGTAGACAATTGCCTGGGGCCAACGTCCTGACTTTC. Translation gives CAWSRQLPGANVLTF.